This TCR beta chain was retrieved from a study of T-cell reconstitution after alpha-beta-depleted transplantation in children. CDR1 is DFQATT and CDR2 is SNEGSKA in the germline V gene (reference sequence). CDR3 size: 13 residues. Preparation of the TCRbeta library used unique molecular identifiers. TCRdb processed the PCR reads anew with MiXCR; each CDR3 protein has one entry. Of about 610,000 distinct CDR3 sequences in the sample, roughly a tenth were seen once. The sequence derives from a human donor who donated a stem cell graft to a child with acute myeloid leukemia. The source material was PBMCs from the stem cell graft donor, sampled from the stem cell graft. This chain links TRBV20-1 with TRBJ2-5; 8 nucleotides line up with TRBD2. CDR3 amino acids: CTSGREGRETQYF. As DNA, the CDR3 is TGCACCTCGGGACGGGAGGGCCGAGAGACCCAGTACTTC.